This T cell receptor beta chain was sequenced during a study of T cell responses to AZD1222 COVID-19 vaccine. Study results and limitations: Rises in breadth and depth of Spike-specific TCRs came after two AZD1222 doses. Clonal diversity was possibly underestimated, and white British individuals and females predominated among donors.

Here immunoSEQ multiplex PCR was the method, and the copy in TCRdb shows in-frame clones only, minus some. Of some 130,000 clones listed, about 90% are singletons. Germline lookup yields CDR1 MNHGY and CDR2 SVAAGI. The CDR3 is 14 amino acids. V was cut by 8 bases and J by 5 bases, with 18 bases left in between. Notes on this clone: What it recognizes is unknown.

This receptor was obtained from an adult in good health. Sequencing used peripheral blood, obtained on day 0 of AZD1222 vaccination. The chain uses TRBV6-9 and TRBJ2-5; D might be TRBD2 (5 bases). This CDR3 is CASPKKTSPETQYF. CDR3 coding DNA: TGTGCCAGCCCGAAGAAAACTAGTCCGGAGACCCAGTACTTC.